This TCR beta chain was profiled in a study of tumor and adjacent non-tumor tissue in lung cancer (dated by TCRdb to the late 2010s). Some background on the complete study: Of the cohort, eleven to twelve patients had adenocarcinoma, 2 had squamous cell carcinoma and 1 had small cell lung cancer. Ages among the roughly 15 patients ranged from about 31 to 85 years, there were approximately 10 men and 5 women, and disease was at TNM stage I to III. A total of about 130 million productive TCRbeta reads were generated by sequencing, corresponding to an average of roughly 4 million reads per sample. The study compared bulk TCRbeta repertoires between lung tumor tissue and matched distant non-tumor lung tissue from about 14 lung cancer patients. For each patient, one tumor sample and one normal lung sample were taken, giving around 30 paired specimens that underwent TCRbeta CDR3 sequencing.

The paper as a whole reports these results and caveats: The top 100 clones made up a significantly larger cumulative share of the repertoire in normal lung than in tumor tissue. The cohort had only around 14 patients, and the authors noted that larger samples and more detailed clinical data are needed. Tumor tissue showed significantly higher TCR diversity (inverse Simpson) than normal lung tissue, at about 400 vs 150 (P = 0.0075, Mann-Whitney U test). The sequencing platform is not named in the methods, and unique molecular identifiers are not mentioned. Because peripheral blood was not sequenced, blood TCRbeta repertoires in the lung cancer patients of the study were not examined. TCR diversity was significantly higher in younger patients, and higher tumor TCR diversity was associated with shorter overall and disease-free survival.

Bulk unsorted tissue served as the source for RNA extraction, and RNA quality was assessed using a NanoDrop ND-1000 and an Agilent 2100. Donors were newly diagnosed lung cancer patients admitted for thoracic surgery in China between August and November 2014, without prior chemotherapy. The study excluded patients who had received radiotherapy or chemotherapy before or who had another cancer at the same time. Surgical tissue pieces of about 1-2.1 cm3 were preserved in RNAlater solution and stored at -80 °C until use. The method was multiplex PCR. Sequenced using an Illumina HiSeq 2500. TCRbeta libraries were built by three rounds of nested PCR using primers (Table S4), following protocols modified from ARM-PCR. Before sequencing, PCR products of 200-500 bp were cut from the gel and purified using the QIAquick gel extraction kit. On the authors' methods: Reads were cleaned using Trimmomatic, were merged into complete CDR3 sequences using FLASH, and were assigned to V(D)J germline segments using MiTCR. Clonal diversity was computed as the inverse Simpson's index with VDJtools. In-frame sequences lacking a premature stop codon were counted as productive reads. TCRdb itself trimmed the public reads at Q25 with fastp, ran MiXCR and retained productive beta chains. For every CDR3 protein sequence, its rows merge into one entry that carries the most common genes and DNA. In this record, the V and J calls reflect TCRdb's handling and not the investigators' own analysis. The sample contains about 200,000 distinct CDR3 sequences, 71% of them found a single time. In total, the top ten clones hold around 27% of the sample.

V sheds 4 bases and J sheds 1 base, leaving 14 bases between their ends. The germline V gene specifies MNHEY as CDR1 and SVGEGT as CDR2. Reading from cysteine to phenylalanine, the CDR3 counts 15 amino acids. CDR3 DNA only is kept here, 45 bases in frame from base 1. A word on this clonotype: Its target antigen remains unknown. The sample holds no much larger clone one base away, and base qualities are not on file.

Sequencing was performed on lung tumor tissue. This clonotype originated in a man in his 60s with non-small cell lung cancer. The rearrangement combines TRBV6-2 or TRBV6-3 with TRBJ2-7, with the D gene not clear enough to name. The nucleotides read TGTGCCAGCAGTTCTATACTCGGACCTTCCTACGAGCAGTACTTC. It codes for CASSSILGPSYEQYF.